This T cell receptor beta chain stems from a study of blood T cell repertoires in COVID-19. The CDR3 is 14 amino acids. Per the germline V gene, CDR1 is MNHNY and CDR2 is SVGAGI (reference sequence). J gave up 4 bases and V 0 bases, and 2 bases lay outside the gene matches. Sequencing was performed with immunoSEQ multiplex PCR; in TCRdb, only in-frame clones are kept and a portion is missing. Of some 50,000 clones in the sample, roughly 89% were seen once. Material: peripheral blood. The chain is built from TRBV6-6 and TRBJ2-7; 8 bases are a match to TRBD2. The sequence derives from a man aged 50-59 years with acute or convalescent COVID-19. DNA of the CDR3: TGTGCCAGCAGTTACTCGACGGGAGGGTACGAGCAGTACTTC. The encoded protein is CASSYSTGGYEQYF.